This is a list of T cell receptor beta chains from one sample in a study of glioma-infiltrating T cells. MiXCR, applied by TCRdb to the multiplex PCR reads, yields one record per CDR3 protein. The top ten hold roughly 6.7% of the sample, which has about 94,000 distinct CDR3 sequences, approximately 22% seen once. The material sequenced was glioma tissue, nonneoplastic brain tissue, or PBMCs (not recorded which). Every receptor here comes from a human donor with low-grade glioma or glioblastoma, undergoing nonglioma brain surgery, or in good health (not recorded which). Both conserved end residues are part of each CDR3. D genes are given only for firm matches. Rows may omit the clone size; those that give it use once, few, many or a size class.

abundance,j_gene,d_gene,v_gene,len,CDR3nt,CDR3aa
few,TRBJ2-3,TRBD1,TRBV18,13,TGTGCCAGCTCAGGACAGGGCACAGATACGCAGTATTTT,CASSGQGTDTQYF
NA,TRBJ1-4,NA,TRBV2,14,TGTGCCAGCAGTCGGGGACTGAATAATGAAAAACTGTTTTTT,CASSRGLNNEKLFF
many,TRBJ1-1,NA,TRBV28,13,TGTGCCAGCAATTTCGACCGGAACACTGAAGCTTTCTTT,CASNFDRNTEAFF
many,TRBJ1-1,NA,TRBV5-4,16,TGTGCCAGCAGCTTGGGGGACATACTCATGAACACTGAAGCTTTCTTT,CASSLGDILMNTEAFF
many,TRBJ2-5,NA,TRBV5-1,15,TGCGCCAGCAGCTTGGACGGGACAAGGCTGGAGACCCAGTACTTC,CASSLDGTRLETQYF
few,TRBJ2-7,NA,TRBV7-9,13,TGTGCCAGCAGCGCGACTGCAACCTACGAGCAGTACTTC,CASSATATYEQYF
many,TRBJ1-5,NA,TRBV7-9,13,TGTGCCAGCAGCTTAGACGGCAATCAGCCCCAGCATTTT,CASSLDGNQPQHF
NA,TRBJ2-3,NA,TRBV20-1,12,TGCAGTGCCCCCATTGGCGCAGATACGCAGTATTTT,CSAPIGADTQYF
many,TRBJ1-1,NA,TRBV6-1,13,TGTGCCAGCAGTAGGCAACTGAACACTGAAGCTTTCTTT,CASSRQLNTEAFF
many,TRBJ2-5,NA,TRBV11-2,12,TGTGCCAGCAGCTTAGGGGTAGAGACCCAGTACTTC,CASSLGVETQYF
NA,TRBJ2-7,TRBD1,TRBV4-2,15,TGTGCCAGCAGCCTGGCCGGGACAGGGATCAACGAGCAGTACTTC,CASSLAGTGINEQYF
medium-sized,TRBJ1-1,NA,TRBV20-1,14,TGCAGTGCCAAGCCCGGGACACATAACACTGAAGCTTTCTTT,CSAKPGTHNTEAFF
few,TRBJ2-3,TRBD2,TRBV29-1,14,TGCAGCGCAACGACTAGCGGGGGGGCGGATACGCAGTATTTT,CSATTSGGADTQYF
many,TRBJ1-5,TRBD1,TRBV12-3/TRBV12-4,15,TGTGCCAGCAGCTCACAGGGGCTAAGCAATCAGCCCCAGCATTTT,CASSSQGLSNQPQHF
many,TRBJ2-7,NA,TRBV6-1,14,TGTGCCAGCAGTTACGGCGGGGTCTCCTACGAGCAGTACTTC,CASSYGGVSYEQYF
NA,TRBJ1-1,NA,TRBV30,13,TGTGCCTGGAGTTTCTCCCAGAACACTGAAGCTTTCTTT,CAWSFSQNTEAFF
many,TRBJ1-4,NA,TRBV27,14,TGTGCCAGCAGGATGCGGGGGCCCAATGAAAAACTGTTTTTT,CASRMRGPNEKLFF
many,TRBJ2-1,NA,TRBV6-1,15,TGTGCCAGCAGTGCCCAGCGGGCTTCCTACAATGAGCAGTTCTTC,CASSAQRASYNEQFF
many,TRBJ2-3,NA,TRBV29-1,13,TGCAGCGTCACGGGGCTTCGCACAGATACGCAGTATTTT,CSVTGLRTDTQYF
many,TRBJ1-1,NA,TRBV2,13,TGTGCCAGCAGTGTGCGGGACGGCCGTCAAGCTTTCTTT,CASSVRDGRQAFF
many,TRBJ1-1,NA,TRBV27,13,TGTGCCAGCAGCTTCAGGGAGGTCACTGAAGCTTTCTTT,CASSFREVTEAFF
many,TRBJ1-3,NA,TRBV7-8,14,TGTGCCAGCGGCTTTAGGGGCTCTGGAAACACCATATATTTT,CASGFRGSGNTIYF
many,TRBJ1-2,NA,TRBV20-1,13,TGCAGTGCTAGAGACAGTTTCCAGGGAGGCTACACCTTC,CSARDSFQGGYTF
many,TRBJ2-1,NA,TRBV12-3/TRBV12-4,13,TGTGCCAGCAGTTTTAGGGGCTTAAATGAGCAGTTCTTC,CASSFRGLNEQFF
many,TRBJ1-5,NA,TRBV4-1,14,TGCGCCAGCAGCCAGGGGAGAAGCAATCAGCCCCAGCATTTT,CASSQGRSNQPQHF
NA,TRBJ1-1,NA,TRBV19,14,TGTGCCAGTAGTCGGGGGGGCGAAAGGGCTGAAGCTTTCTTT,CASSRGGERAEAFF
many,TRBJ2-3,NA,TRBV10-2,14,TGCGCCAGCAGTGCTATAGCTTTCACAGATACGCAGTATTTT,CASSAIAFTDTQYF
many,TRBJ1-1,NA,TRBV6-1,12,TGTGCCAGCAAGGAGGATCTCACTGAAGCTTTCTTT,CASKEDLTEAFF
many,TRBJ2-6,NA,TRBV7-2,16,TGTGCCAGCAGCCGCCTTTCGGGTTCAGGGGCCAACGTCCTGACTTTC,CASSRLSGSGANVLTF
NA,TRBJ2-5,TRBD1,TRBV19,14,TGTGCCAGTAGTCGGACAGGACCATTAGAGACCCAGTACTTC,CASSRTGPLETQYF
few,TRBJ2-1,NA,TRBV12-3/TRBV12-4,15,TGTGCCAGCAGTTTCCGGCAGAAATGGGGCAATGAGCAGTTCTTC,CASSFRQKWGNEQFF
many,TRBJ1-2,NA,TRBV20-1,13,TGCAGTGCCCACAACTGGGAAGGGACAGGCTACACCTTC,CSAHNWEGTGYTF
NA,TRBJ2-7,TRBD2,TRBV15,14,TGTGCCACCAGCACAGGCGGGAGGGTCCACGTGCAGTACTTC,CATSTGGRVHVQYF
few,TRBJ2-1,TRBD1,TRBV29-1,10,TGCAGCGTGGGGGACAGGGAAAAGTTCTTC,CSVGDREKFF
many,TRBJ2-3,TRBD2,TRBV6-1,16,TGTGCCAGCAGTCCACGACTAGCGGGGGAGGGAGATACGCAGTATTTT,CASSPRLAGEGDTQYF
NA,TRBJ2-4,TRBD1,TRBV12-3/TRBV12-4,14,TGTGCCAGCACCGACAGGGGAATCAAAAACATTCAGTACTTC,CASTDRGIKNIQYF
many,TRBJ2-1,TRBD2,TRBV7-2,16,TGTGCCAGCAGCCCCCGTCCAGCGGGAGGGGACAATGAGCAGTTCTTC,CASSPRPAGGDNEQFF